The rows below give T cell receptor beta chains drawn from one sample of a study of blood T cell repertoires in COVID-19. The table came from immunoSEQ multiplex PCR; TCRdb's copy has only in-frame clones and leaves some out. The repertoire holds about 140,000 clones, with roughly 80% as singletons. The sample was peripheral blood. These receptors were collected from a woman between 50 and 59 years old with active or convalescent COVID-19. CDR3s include the opening cysteine and the closing phenylalanine or tryptophan. Each record gives: clone size, J gene, CDR3 length, V gene, CDR3 protein. A row's size may be missing; if present it is once, few, many or a size class.

clone size: .; J gene: TRBJ1-1; CDR3 length: 13; V gene: TRBV7-8; CDR3 protein: CASSQQPNTEAFF
clone size: few; J gene: TRBJ1-1; CDR3 length: 14; V gene: TRBV28; CDR3 protein: CASSLGLMNTEAFF
clone size: once; J gene: TRBJ1-1; CDR3 length: 14; V gene: TRBV19; CDR3 protein: CASSPNLRGLGAFF
clone size: .; J gene: TRBJ2-7; CDR3 length: 16; V gene: TRBV19; CDR3 protein: CASSIMFAGNSYEQYF
clone size: .; J gene: TRBJ2-5; CDR3 length: 13; V gene: TRBV7-8; CDR3 protein: CASSSRSMETQYF
clone size: once; J gene: TRBJ1-5; CDR3 length: 18; V gene: TRBV19; CDR3 protein: CASSIATGQGAFNQPQHF
clone size: .; J gene: TRBJ1-2; CDR3 length: 15; V gene: TRBV7-9; CDR3 protein: CASSPPGQENYGYTF
clone size: .; J gene: TRBJ1-1; CDR3 length: 15; V gene: TRBV28; CDR3 protein: CASSLVSTGGKEAFF
clone size: many; J gene: TRBJ1-5; CDR3 length: 12; V gene: TRBV27; CDR3 protein: CASTNSNQPQHF
clone size: .; J gene: TRBJ2-2; CDR3 length: 16; V gene: TRBV4-2; CDR3 protein: CASSRPGTGNTGELFF
clone size: .; J gene: TRBJ2-3; CDR3 length: 18; V gene: TRBV7-2; CDR3 protein: CASSFGSGGNPSTDTQYF
clone size: .; J gene: TRBJ1-1; CDR3 length: 14; V gene: TRBV2; CDR3 protein: CASSEERGRTEAFF
clone size: .; J gene: TRBJ1-6; CDR3 length: 15; V gene: TRBV4-2; CDR3 protein: CASSLDRADNSPLHF
clone size: .; J gene: TRBJ2-7; CDR3 length: 16; V gene: TRBV5-1; CDR3 protein: CASSLGEADANYEQYF
clone size: .; J gene: TRBJ1-5; CDR3 length: 14; V gene: TRBV15; CDR3 protein: CATSREQVDQPQHF
clone size: .; J gene: TRBJ1-1; CDR3 length: 13; V gene: TRBV7-2; CDR3 protein: CASSFVGTWGAFF
clone size: .; J gene: TRBJ1-5; CDR3 length: 14; V gene: TRBV7-2; CDR3 protein: CASSSGGFNQPQHF
clone size: .; J gene: TRBJ1-5; CDR3 length: 11; V gene: TRBV19; CDR3 protein: CASSSGLTQHF
clone size: .; J gene: TRBJ1-1; CDR3 length: 14; V gene: TRBV7-9; CDR3 protein: CASPTGTANTEAFF
clone size: once; J gene: TRBJ1-4; CDR3 length: 15; V gene: TRBV11-2; CDR3 protein: CASTPSRTGNEKLFF
clone size: .; J gene: TRBJ1-3; CDR3 length: 12; V gene: TRBV7-2; CDR3 protein: CASSIGGNTIYF
clone size: .; J gene: TRBJ1-1; CDR3 length: 15; V gene: TRBV11-1; CDR3 protein: CASSLGQGANTEAFF
clone size: .; J gene: TRBJ2-3; CDR3 length: 16; V gene: TRBV6-2/TRBV6-3; CDR3 protein: CASSRITSGSTDTQYF
clone size: .; J gene: TRBJ2-7; CDR3 length: 16; V gene: TRBV28; CDR3 protein: CASSLFGGSGTYEQYF
clone size: .; J gene: TRBJ1-5; CDR3 length: 13; V gene: TRBV30; CDR3 protein: CAWNRGNNQPQHF
clone size: .; J gene: TRBJ2-1; CDR3 length: 17; V gene: TRBV7-3; CDR3 protein: CASSSSVRSSGMAEQFF
clone size: .; J gene: TRBJ2-7; CDR3 length: 15; V gene: TRBV5-1; CDR3 protein: CASSTDGQAPYEQYF
clone size: .; J gene: TRBJ2-7; CDR3 length: 15; V gene: TRBV3-1/TRBV3-2; CDR3 protein: CASSQGLAGGYEQYF
clone size: .; J gene: TRBJ1-2; CDR3 length: 14; V gene: TRBV7-9; CDR3 protein: CASSLGTVVSSVTF
clone size: .; J gene: TRBJ1-2; CDR3 length: 14; V gene: TRBV3-1/TRBV3-2; CDR3 protein: CASSLRDRAGGYTF
clone size: .; J gene: TRBJ1-2; CDR3 length: 13; V gene: TRBV5-6; CDR3 protein: CASSPPLTVGYTF
clone size: .; J gene: TRBJ2-4; CDR3 length: 19; V gene: TRBV10-1; CDR3 protein: CASALRGTEDFLAKNIQYF
clone size: .; J gene: TRBJ2-3; CDR3 length: 16; V gene: TRBV20-1; CDR3 protein: CSASWFPGLGTDTQYF
clone size: .; J gene: TRBJ2-3; CDR3 length: 17; V gene: TRBV30; CDR3 protein: CAWRTSGLAGVMDTQYF
clone size: .; J gene: TRBJ1-1; CDR3 length: 15; V gene: TRBV7-8; CDR3 protein: CASSLTDSVNTEAFF
clone size: .; J gene: TRBJ2-7; CDR3 length: 15; V gene: TRBV5-4; CDR3 protein: CASSLPTGPKDEQYF
clone size: .; J gene: TRBJ2-5; CDR3 length: 16; V gene: TRBV28; CDR3 protein: CASSDPLAGGQETQYF
clone size: .; J gene: TRBJ2-1; CDR3 length: 16; V gene: TRBV24-1; CDR3 protein: CATSGPPGQGANEQFF
clone size: .; J gene: TRBJ1-2; CDR3 length: 15; V gene: TRBV25-1; CDR3 protein: CASSTGTGSIYGYTF
clone size: .; J gene: TRBJ2-7; CDR3 length: 16; V gene: TRBV4-2; CDR3 protein: CASSQDVGTSDYEQYF
clone size: .; J gene: TRBJ2-7; CDR3 length: 12; V gene: TRBV28; CDR3 protein: CASSLLSFEQYF
clone size: few; J gene: TRBJ2-2; CDR3 length: 16; V gene: TRBV5-1; CDR3 protein: CASSLERGGYTGELFF
clone size: .; J gene: TRBJ1-4; CDR3 length: 14; V gene: TRBV19; CDR3 protein: CASTLDPHGGKLFF
clone size: .; J gene: TRBJ1-2; CDR3 length: 15; V gene: TRBV13; CDR3 protein: CASSLSRGTFYGYTF
clone size: .; J gene: TRBJ1-3; CDR3 length: 15; V gene: TRBV7-8; CDR3 protein: CASSASGQRGNTIYF
clone size: .; J gene: TRBJ1-1; CDR3 length: 14; V gene: TRBV21-1; CDR3 protein: CASTRDIWKTEAFF
clone size: .; J gene: TRBJ2-7; CDR3 length: 16; V gene: TRBV7-2; CDR3 protein: CASSVGLAASLGEQYF
clone size: .; J gene: TRBJ1-3; CDR3 length: 15; V gene: TRBV14; CDR3 protein: CASSRLSGVGNTIYF
clone size: .; J gene: TRBJ2-1; CDR3 length: 11; V gene: TRBV7-2; CDR3 protein: CASSQRQQQFF
clone size: .; J gene: TRBJ1-5; CDR3 length: 14; V gene: TRBV23-1; CDR3 protein: CASSQDRENQPQHF
clone size: once; J gene: TRBJ2-5; CDR3 length: 17; V gene: TRBV7-6; CDR3 protein: CASSHGAGLNSRETQYF
clone size: .; J gene: TRBJ2-3; CDR3 length: 15; V gene: TRBV5-1; CDR3 protein: CASSSNRVPQSPQYF
clone size: .; J gene: TRBJ1-5; CDR3 length: 14; V gene: TRBV19; CDR3 protein: CASRHTAFNQPQHF
clone size: once; J gene: TRBJ1-1; CDR3 length: 12; V gene: TRBV29-1; CDR3 protein: CSVGGPRTEAFF
clone size: .; J gene: TRBJ2-4; CDR3 length: 15; V gene: TRBV18; CDR3 protein: CASSLTGTGGNIQYF